Listed below are T cell receptor beta chains from one sample, sequenced in a study of spatial heterogeneity in lung cancer. MiXCR, applied by TCRdb to the 5' RACE reads, yields one record per CDR3 protein. Of about 27,000 distinct CDR3 sequences in the sample, less than 9% are singletons; the top ten hold approximately 24%. The sample was lung tumor tissue, taken at surgery. These receptors all come from a male donor with early-stage non-small cell lung cancer. The CDR3 runs from the conserved cysteine through the conserved F or W. The D gene is left open where the match is weak. Expanded clones get a size class; other rows say once, few or many, or leave the size out.

v_call	d_call	clone_size	cdr3_length	j_call	cdr3_aa	cdr3_nt
TRBV2	-	few	14	TRBJ2-2	CASRAGTDTGELFF	TGTGCCAGTCGTGCCGGGACGGACACCGGGGAGCTGTTTTTT
TRBV4-1	TRBD1	many	20	TRBJ1-3	CASSQRQGGTNLASGNTIYF	TGCGCCAGCAGCCAACGACAGGGTGGAACGAATTTAGCCTCTGGAAACACCATATATTTT
TRBV24-1	TRBD1	many	13	TRBJ2-2	CATRTGVTGELFF	TGTGCCACCAGAACAGGGGTGACCGGGGAGCTGTTTTTT
TRBV5-1	-	many	13	TRBJ2-2	CASSPPETGELFF	TGCGCCAGCAGTCCTCCGGAAACCGGGGAGCTGTTTTTT
TRBV7-2	-	many	15	TRBJ1-4	CASSLAGTGIAELFF	TGTGCCAGCAGCTTAGCAGGGACGGGGATTGCGGAACTGTTTTTT
TRBV6-5	-	many	14	TRBJ2-7	CASSRTPSSYEQYF	TGTGCCAGCAGTCGGACGCCTAGCTCCTACGAGCAGTACTTC
TRBV5-6	-	many	15	TRBJ2-7	CASSLAVGDTYEQYF	TGTGCCAGCAGCTTGGCGGTGGGGGATACCTACGAGCAGTACTTC
TRBV20-1	TRBD2	many	14	TRBJ2-4	CSARENGRVGIQYF	TGCAGTGCTAGAGAGAATGGGAGGGTGGGCATTCAGTACTTC
TRBV5-1	-	-	12	TRBJ2-3	CASSMDTDTQYF	TGCGCCAGCAGTATGGACACAGATACGCAGTATTTT
TRBV2	-	few	15	TRBJ1-1	CASSRGGGLNTEAFF	TGTGCCAGCAGTCGTGGGGGGGGATTGAACACTGAAGCTTTCTTT
TRBV7-2	TRBD1	medium-sized	14	TRBJ1-1	CASSSFTGGTEAFF	TGTGCCAGCAGCTCCTTCACAGGGGGCACTGAAGCTTTCTTT
TRBV30	TRBD1	-	12	TRBJ1-1	CAYGSGDRVAFF	TGTGCCTATGGGTCGGGGGACAGGGTGGCTTTCTTT
TRBV25-1	TRBD2	many	15	TRBJ2-1	CASNRAGGPGNEQFF	TGTGCCAGCAATCGTGCGGGGGGGCCGGGGAATGAGCAGTTCTTC
TRBV29-1	-	-	12	TRBJ1-2	CSADSYRSGYTF	TGCAGCGCAGACAGCTACCGGTCCGGCTACACCTTC
TRBV28	TRBD1	-	13	TRBJ2-1	CASRIQGRDEQFF	TGTGCCAGCAGGATACAGGGGCGGGATGAGCAGTTCTTC
TRBV30	-	once	20	TRBJ2-6	CAWSPQPGQLTPSGANVLTF	TGTGCCTGGAGTCCGCAACCTGGACAGCTAACCCCCTCTGGGGCCAACGTCCTGACTTTC
TRBV20-1	TRBD2	many	14	TRBJ2-3	CSAWAGGGTDTQYF	TGCAGTGCTTGGGCCGGGGGGGGCACAGATACGCAGTATTTT
TRBV7-6	-	-	12	TRBJ2-1	CASSPLRHEQFF	TGTGCCAGCAGCCCGTTAAGGCATGAGCAGTTCTTC
TRBV20-1	-	many	12	TRBJ1-1	CSALYMNTEAFF	TGCAGTGCCCTGTACATGAACACTGAAGCTTTCTTT
TRBV5-8	-	many	14	TRBJ1-1	CASSRGPRGTEAFF	TGTGCCAGCAGCCGGGGGCCACGGGGGACTGAAGCTTTCTTT
TRBV28	TRBD1	many	15	TRBJ1-1	CASRGGQGEETEAFF	TGTGCCAGCAGGGGAGGACAGGGGGAAGAAACTGAAGCTTTCTTT
TRBV29-1	TRBD1	many	13	TRBJ2-3	CSVGQGTKDTQYF	TGCAGCGTGGGACAGGGGACGAAAGATACGCAGTATTTT
TRBV7-2	-	few	15	TRBJ2-3	CASSPALLGSDTQYF	TGTGCCAGCAGCCCAGCGCTCTTAGGCTCAGATACGCAGTATTTT
TRBV7-7	TRBD2	many	15	TRBJ2-5	CASSFIDSGGETQYF	TGTGCCAGCAGCTTCATCGATTCGGGAGGGGAGACCCAGTACTTC
TRBV7-6	-	many	16	TRBJ2-2	CASSLAPSANTGELFF	TGTGCCAGCAGCTTAGCTCCAAGCGCGAACACCGGGGAGCTGTTTTTT
TRBV9	-	many	12	TRBJ1-1	CASSTRTGEAFF	TGTGCCAGCAGCACCCGGACGGGTGAAGCTTTCTTT